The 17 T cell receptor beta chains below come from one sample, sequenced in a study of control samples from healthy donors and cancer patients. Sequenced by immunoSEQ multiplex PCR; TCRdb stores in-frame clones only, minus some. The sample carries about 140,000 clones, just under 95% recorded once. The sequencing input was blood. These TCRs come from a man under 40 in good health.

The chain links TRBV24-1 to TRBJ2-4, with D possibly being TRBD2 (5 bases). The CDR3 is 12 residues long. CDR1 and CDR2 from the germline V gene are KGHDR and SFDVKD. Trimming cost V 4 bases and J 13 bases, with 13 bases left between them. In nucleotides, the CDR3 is TGTGCCACCAGTGACCCCCGGACGGGGCAGTACTTC. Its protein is CATSDPRTGQYF.

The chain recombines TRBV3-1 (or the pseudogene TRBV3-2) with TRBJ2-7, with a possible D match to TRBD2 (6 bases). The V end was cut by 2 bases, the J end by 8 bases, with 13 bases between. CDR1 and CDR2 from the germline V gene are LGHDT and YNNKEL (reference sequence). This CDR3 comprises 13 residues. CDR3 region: CASSQRGDSQQYF. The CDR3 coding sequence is TGTGCCAGCAGCCAACGTGGGGACTCCCAGCAGTACTTC.

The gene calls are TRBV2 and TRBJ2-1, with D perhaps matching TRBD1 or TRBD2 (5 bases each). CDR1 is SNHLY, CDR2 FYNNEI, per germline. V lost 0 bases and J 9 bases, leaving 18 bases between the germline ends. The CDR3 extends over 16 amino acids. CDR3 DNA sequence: TGTGCCAGCAGTGAAGCGCTTGGGGCTAGCAGCGGTGAGCAGTTCTTC. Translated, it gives CASSEALGASSGEQFF.

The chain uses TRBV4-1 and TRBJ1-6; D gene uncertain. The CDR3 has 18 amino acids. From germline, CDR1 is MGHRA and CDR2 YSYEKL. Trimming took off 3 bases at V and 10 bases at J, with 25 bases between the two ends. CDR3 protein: CASSHNPAGRFFGSPLHF. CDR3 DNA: TGCGCCAGCAGCCACAACCCTGCCGGCCGGTTCTTTGGGTCACCCCTCCACTTT.

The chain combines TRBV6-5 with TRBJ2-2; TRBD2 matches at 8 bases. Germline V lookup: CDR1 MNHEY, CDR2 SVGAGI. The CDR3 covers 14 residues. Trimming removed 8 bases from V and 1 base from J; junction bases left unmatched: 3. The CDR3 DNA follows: TGTGCCAGCCGTAGCGGGGTGAACACCGGGGAGCTGTTTTTT. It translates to CASRSGVNTGELFF.

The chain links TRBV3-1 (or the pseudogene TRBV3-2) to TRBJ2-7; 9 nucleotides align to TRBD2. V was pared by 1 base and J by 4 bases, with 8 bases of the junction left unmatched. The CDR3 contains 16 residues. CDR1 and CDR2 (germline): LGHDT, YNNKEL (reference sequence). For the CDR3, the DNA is TGTGCCAGCAGCCAAGTGGCGGGACTAGCAGGTTACGAGCAGTACTTC. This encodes CASSQVAGLAGYEQYF.

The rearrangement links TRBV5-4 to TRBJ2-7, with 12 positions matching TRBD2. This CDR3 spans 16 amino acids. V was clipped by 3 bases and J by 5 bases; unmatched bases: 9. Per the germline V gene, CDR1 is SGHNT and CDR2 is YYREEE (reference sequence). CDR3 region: CASSSHKLAGGDEQYF. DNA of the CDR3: TGTGCCAGCAGCTCTCATAAACTAGCGGGAGGCGACGAGCAGTACTTC.

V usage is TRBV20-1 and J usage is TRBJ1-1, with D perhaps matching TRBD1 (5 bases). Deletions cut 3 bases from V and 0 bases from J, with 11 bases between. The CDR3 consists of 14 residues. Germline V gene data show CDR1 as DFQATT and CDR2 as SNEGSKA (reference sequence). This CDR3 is CSASQGAMNTEAFF. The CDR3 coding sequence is TGCAGTGCTAGTCAGGGAGCTATGAACACTGAAGCTTTCTTT.

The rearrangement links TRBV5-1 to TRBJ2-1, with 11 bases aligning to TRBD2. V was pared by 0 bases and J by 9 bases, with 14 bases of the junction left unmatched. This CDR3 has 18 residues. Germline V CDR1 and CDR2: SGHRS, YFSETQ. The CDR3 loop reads CASSLGGLGLAVFGEQFF. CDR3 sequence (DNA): TGCGCCAGCAGCTTGGGAGGCCTGGGACTAGCGGTTTTCGGTGAGCAGTTCTTC.

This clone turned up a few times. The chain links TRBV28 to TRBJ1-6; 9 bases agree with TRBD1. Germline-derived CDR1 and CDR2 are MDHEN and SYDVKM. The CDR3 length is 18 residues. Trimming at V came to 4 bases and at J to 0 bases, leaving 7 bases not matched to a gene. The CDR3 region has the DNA TGTGCCAGCAGTTCGGACAGGGGCGCTTACTCCTATAATTCACCCCTCCACTTT. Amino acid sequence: CASSSDRGAYSYNSPLHF.

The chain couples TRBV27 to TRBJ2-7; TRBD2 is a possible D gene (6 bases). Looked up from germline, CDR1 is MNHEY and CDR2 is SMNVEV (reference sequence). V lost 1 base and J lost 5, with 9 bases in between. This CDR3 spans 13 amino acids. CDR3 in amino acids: CASSLYPSDEQYF. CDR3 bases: TGTGCCAGCAGTTTATACCCTAGCGACGAGCAGTACTTC.

The CDR3 spells CAISTSGYEQYF. CDR3 DNA: TGTGCCATCAGTACCTCCGGTTACGAGCAGTACTTC. This rearrangement joins TRBV10-3 to TRBJ2-7; no firm D call. Germline CDR1 is ENHRY and CDR2 is SYGVKD. V lost 5 bases to trimming and J lost 4 bases, with 9 bases between them. The CDR3 consists of 12 residues.

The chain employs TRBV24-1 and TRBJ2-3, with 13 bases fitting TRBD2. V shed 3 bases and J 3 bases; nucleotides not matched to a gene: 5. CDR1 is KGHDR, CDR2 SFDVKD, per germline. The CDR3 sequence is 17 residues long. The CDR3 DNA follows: TGTGCCACCAGTGATGCACTAGCGGGAGGGAGGACAGATACGCAGTATTTT. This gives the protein CATSDALAGGRTDTQYF.

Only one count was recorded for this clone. CDR3 in amino acids: CASSLLTGQGLNTEAFF. In DNA, the CDR3 is TGTGCCAGCAGTTTACTTACTGGACAGGGTTTGAACACTGAAGCTTTCTTT. The genes are TRBV28 and TRBJ1-1; 8 bases match TRBD1. The J segment lost 0 bases and the V segment lost 2 bases, leaving 8 bases of the junction unmatched. The CDR3 loop spans 17 amino acids. Per germline, CDR1 MDHEN and CDR2 SYDVKM.

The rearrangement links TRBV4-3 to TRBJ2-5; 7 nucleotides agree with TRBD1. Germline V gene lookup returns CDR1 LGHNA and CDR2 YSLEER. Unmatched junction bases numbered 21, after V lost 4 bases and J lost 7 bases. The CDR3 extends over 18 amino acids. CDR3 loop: CASSLSTQGVRGRGTQYF. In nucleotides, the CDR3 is TGCGCCAGCAGCCTCTCCACACAGGGTGTTAGGGGGCGAGGGACCCAGTACTTC.

The CDR3 spells CSVEAGTSGSYEQYF. CDR3 nucleotide sequence: TGCAGCGTTGAGGCCGGGACTAGCGGTTCCTACGAGCAGTACTTC. The chain links TRBV29-1 to TRBJ2-7; 11 bases map to TRBD2. With 3 bases clipped from V and 1 base from J, the junction kept 5 bases outside the gene matches. This CDR3 has 15 amino acids. CDR1 and CDR2 (germline): SQVTM, ANQGSEA.

CDR3 in amino acids: CASRGGEGSNYGYTF. CDR3 nucleotide sequence: TGTGCCAGCAGAGGAGGGGAAGGTTCTAACTATGGCTACACCTTC. The chain employs TRBV6-6 and TRBJ1-2, with a weak D call TRBD1 (5 bases). The CDR3 consists of 15 residues. With 6 bases removed from V and 0 bases from J, the gap between germline ends came to 14 bases. CDR1 is MNHNY and CDR2 is SVGAGI in the germline V gene (reference sequence).